Following are 10 T cell receptor beta chains from one sample sequenced in a study of T-cell reconstitution after alpha-beta-depleted transplantation in children. During its preparation, the TCRbeta library received unique molecular identifiers. In TCRdb, the PCR reads were re-called with MiXCR into one record per CDR3 protein. The table has fewer than 550,000 distinct CDR3 sequences, roughly 10% seen once; the top ten hold 12% to 15%. Sequenced here: PBMCs, mostly from graft donor cells, sampled 180 days after TCRalphabeta/CD19-depleted stem cell transplant. These receptor sequences come from a female patient aged 2 to 10 who had a stem cell transplant for aplastic anemia, so the T cells may come from the graft donor.

This clonotype was counted between two and nine times. V gene TRBV7-8 combines with J gene TRBJ2-3; D not certain. The V gene's germline CDR1 is SGHVS and CDR2 FQNEAQ. V was trimmed by 1 base and J by 0 bases, leaving 11 bases between them. The CDR3 has 16 residues. In DNA, the CDR3 is TGTGCCAGCAGCTTAGTTGGTTACTTCAGCACAGATACGCAGTATTTT. Its protein product is CASSLVGYFSTDTQYF.

Here the CDR3 DNA reads TGTGCCAGCTCACCGGTGCAGCCGGGCGGAACTAATGAAAAACTGTTTTTT. As protein: CASSPVQPGGTNEKLFF. The rearrangement links TRBV18 to TRBJ1-4; D is unresolved. This CDR3 contains 17 residues. Trimming removed 3 bases at V and 1 base at J, with 15 bases between. Germline assignment: CDR1 KGHSH and CDR2 LQKENI.

The table lists this clonotype with many counts. The chain joins TRBV20-1 to TRBJ1-2; no clear D. Trimming removed 7 bases from V and 4 bases from J, with 4 bases in between. Germline CDR1 DFQATT, CDR2 SNEGSKA (reference sequence). This CDR3 comprises 9 residues. The CDR3 here is CSGGYGYTF. The CDR3 DNA reads as TGCAGTGGTGGCTATGGCTACACCTTC.

The V and J genes are TRBV18 and TRBJ1-5; possibly TRBD1 for D (5 bases). Deletions cut 4 bases from V and 7 bases from J, with 14 bases between. The CDR3 is 14 residues long. CDR1 KGHSH and CDR2 LQKENI come from the germline V gene. Here the CDR3 DNA reads TGTGCCAGCTCACTGGCAGGGCAGGAACAGCCCCAGCATTTT. It translates to CASSLAGQEQPQHF. The whole variable domain, filled in from reference TRBV18 and TRBJ1-5, reads NAGVMQNPRHLVRRRGQEARLRCSPMKGHSHVYWYRQLPEEGLKFMVYLQKENIIDESGMPKERFSAEFPKEGPSILRIQQVVRGDSAAYFCASSLAGQEQPQHFGDGTRLSIL.

This clonotype was seen ten or more times. This chain links TRBV10-3 with TRBJ2-3; 7 bases line up with TRBD2. CDR3 length: 16 amino acids. The V gene's germline CDR1 is ENHRY and CDR2 SYGVKD. V gave up 5 bases and J gave up 2 bases; unmatched junction bases: 10. Here the CDR3 DNA reads TGTGCCATCAGTATCCCTCCGGGACTAAACACAGATACGCAGTATTTT. Its protein is CAISIPPGLNTDTQYF.

This clonotype was counted ten times or more. The J gene is TRBJ2-1, the V gene TRBV29-1, with D perhaps matching TRBD1 or TRBD2 (5 bases each). V lost 0 bases and J 16 bases, leaving 16 bases between the germline ends. Germline V gene sequence: CDR1 SQVTM, CDR2 ANQGSEA. There are 12 residues in the CDR3. CDR3 coding DNA: TGCAGCGTTGAAGATCTCGGGACCGGCTTATTCTTC. Translated: CSVEDLGTGLFF.

The chain employs TRBV6-2 or TRBV6-3 and TRBJ2-1; 11 bases agree with TRBD2. With 2 bases clipped from V and 3 bases from J, the junction kept 6 bases outside the gene matches. The CDR3 runs 17 residues. Germline CDR1 MNHEY, CDR2 SVGEGT. The CDR3 region is CASSYRRLAGHYNEQFF. CDR3 bases: TGTGCCAGCAGTTACCGCAGACTAGCGGGGCACTACAATGAGCAGTTCTTC.

Only a few counts were recorded for this clonotype. This chain links TRBV18 with TRBJ1-1; D remains unclear. The CDR3 runs to 15 residues. Trimming pared 4 bases from V and 0 bases from J, leaving 12 bases between. CDR1 is KGHSH, CDR2 LQKENI, per germline. This chain's CDR3 is CASSLPTPMNTEAFF. In nucleotides, the CDR3 is TGTGCCAGCTCACTGCCGACACCTATGAACACTGAAGCTTTCTTT.

At least ten counts were recorded for this clonotype. This chain links TRBV27 with TRBJ2-3, with unresolved D. CDR3 length: 12 amino acids. V was clipped by 3 bases and J by 4 bases, with 5 bases between them. Germline values: CDR1 MNHEY, CDR2 SMNVEV (reference sequence). CDR3 sequence (DNA): TGTGCCAGCAGTTTTAGATCAGATACGCAGTATTTT. This gives the protein CASSFRSDTQYF.

The rearrangement joins TRBV15 to TRBJ2-4; perhaps TRBD1 as D (5 bases). Germline CDR1 reads LNHNV; CDR2 reads YYDKDF (reference sequence). The V end was cut by 3 bases, the J end by 3 bases, with 15 bases between. This CDR3 contains 16 residues. The CDR3 DNA sequence: TGTGCCACCAGCAGCTATAACAGGTGGAACAAAAACATTCAGTACTTC. Translating it yields CATSSYNRWNKNIQYF.